One T cell receptor (beta chain) is described in this entry. Its recognized antigen is unknown. There are no base qualities to consult, and no much larger clone falls within one base. Repertoires were sampled multiple times during chemoradiotherapy, which allowed clonal expansion in the tumor microenvironment to be followed. The data were taken from a study of chemoradiotherapy in HPV16-positive cancers (dated by TCRdb to between 2021 and 2024). Looking at the study overall: Functional T-cell assays on cells from two HPV16-positive patients defined candidate HPV-specific T-cell clones and common TCR motifs. The study asked whether T-cell immunity to the HPV oncoproteins E6 and E7 changes during chemoradiotherapy and whether this immunity affects survival. TCR repertoires from 86 patients with HPV-related cancers were then used to track the candidate HPV-specific TCRs and motifs.

General findings and caveats noted by the study authors: In HPV16-positive patients, expansion of HPV-responsive T cells during chemoradiotherapy was associated with improved recurrence-free survival. The functional definition of HPV-specific T cells was derived from only a couple of HPV16-positive patients, and the survival association was reported for HPV16-positive patients. Expansion of candidate HPV-specific clones and E7-related TCR motifs was observed in the tumor microenvironment during treatment, whereas no such expansion was observed for non-HPV-specific T cells.

V gives up 0 bases and J gives up 6 bases, and the segment between their germline ends measures 13 bases. CDR1 and CDR2 were assigned from the germline V gene as LGHNA and YSLEER. From cysteine to phenylalanine, the CDR3 is 15 amino acids long. The retained sequence is limited to the CDR3, 45 bases, with the frame set at the first base. The method behind the library was the immunoSEQ multiplex PCR assay. What TCRdb holds here is the immuneACCESS table cut down to in-frame rearrangements. Part of the clones is not present; checked against another copy, under half of the missing clones reflect an unresolved V gene, and the others are unexplained. This sample is represented by some 32,000 clones; around 89% of them were singletons. Jointly, the top ten make up 3.1% of the sample.

The TCR sequence derives from a human donor with HPV-associated anogenital cancer. The specimen was blood, collected from a patient who underwent chemoradiotherapy. The chain is made from TRBV4-3 and TRBJ2-3, with the D call tentatively TRBD1 or TRBD2, each fitting 6 bases. The DNA sequence is as follows: TGCGCCAGCAGCCAAGATCGCCAGGGGACTGATACGCAGTATTTT. Its amino acids are CASSQDRQGTDTQYF.